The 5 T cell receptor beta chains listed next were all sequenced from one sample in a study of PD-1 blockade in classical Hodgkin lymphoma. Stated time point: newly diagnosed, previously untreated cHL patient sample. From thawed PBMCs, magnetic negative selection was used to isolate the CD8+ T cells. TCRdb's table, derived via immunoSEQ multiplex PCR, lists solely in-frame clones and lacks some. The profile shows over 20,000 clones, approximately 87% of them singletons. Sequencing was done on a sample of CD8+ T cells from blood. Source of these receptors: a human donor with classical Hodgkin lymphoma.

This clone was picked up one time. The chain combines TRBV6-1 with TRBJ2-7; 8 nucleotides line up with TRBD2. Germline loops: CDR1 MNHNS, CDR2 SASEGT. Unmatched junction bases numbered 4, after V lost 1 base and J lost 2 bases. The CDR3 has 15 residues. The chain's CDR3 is CASSEGLAGAYEQYF. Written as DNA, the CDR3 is TGTGCCAGCAGTGAAGGGCTAGCGGGTGCCTACGAGCAGTACTTC.

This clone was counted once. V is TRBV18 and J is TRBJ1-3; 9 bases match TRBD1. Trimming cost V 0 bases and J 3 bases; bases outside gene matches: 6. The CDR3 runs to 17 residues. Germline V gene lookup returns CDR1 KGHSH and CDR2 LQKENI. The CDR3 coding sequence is TGTGCCAGCTCACCACCCAGGACAGGGGCGCATGGAAACACCATATATTTT. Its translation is CASSPPRTGAHGNTIYF.

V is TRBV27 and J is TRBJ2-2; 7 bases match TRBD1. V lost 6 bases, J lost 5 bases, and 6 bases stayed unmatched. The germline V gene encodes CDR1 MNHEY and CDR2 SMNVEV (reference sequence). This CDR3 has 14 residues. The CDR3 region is CASRFNRGTGELFF. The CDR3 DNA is TGTGCCAGCAGATTCAACAGGGGAACCGGGGAGCTGTTTTTT.

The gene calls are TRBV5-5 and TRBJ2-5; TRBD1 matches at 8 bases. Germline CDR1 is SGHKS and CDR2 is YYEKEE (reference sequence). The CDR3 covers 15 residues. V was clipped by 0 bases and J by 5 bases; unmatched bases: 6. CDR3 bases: TGTGCCAGCAGCTTGGTTTCAGGGGGCATGGAGACCCAGTACTTC. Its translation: CASSLVSGGMETQYF.

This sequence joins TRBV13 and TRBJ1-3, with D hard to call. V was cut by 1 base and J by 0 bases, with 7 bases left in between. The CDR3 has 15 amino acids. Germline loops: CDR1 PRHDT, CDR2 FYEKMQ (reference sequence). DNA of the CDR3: TGTGCCAGCAGCTTAGACAGACTCTCTGGAAACACCATATATTTT. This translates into CASSLDRLSGNTIYF. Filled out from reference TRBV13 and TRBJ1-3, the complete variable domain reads AAGVIQSPRHLIKEKRETATLKCYPIPRHDTVYWYQQGPGQDPQFLISFYEKMQSDKGSIPDRFSAQQFSDYHSELNMSSLELGDSALYFCASSLDRLSGNTIYFGEGSWLTVV.